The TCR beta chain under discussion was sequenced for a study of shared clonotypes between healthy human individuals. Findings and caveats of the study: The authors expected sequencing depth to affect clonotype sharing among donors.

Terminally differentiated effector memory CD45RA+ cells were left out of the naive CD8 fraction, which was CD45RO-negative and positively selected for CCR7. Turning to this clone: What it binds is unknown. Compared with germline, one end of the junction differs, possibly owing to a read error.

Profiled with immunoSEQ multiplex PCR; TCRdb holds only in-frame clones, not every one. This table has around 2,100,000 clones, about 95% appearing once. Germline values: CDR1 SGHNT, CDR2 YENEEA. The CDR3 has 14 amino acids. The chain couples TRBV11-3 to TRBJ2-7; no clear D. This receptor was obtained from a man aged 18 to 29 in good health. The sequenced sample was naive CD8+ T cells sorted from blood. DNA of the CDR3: TGTGCCAGCAGCTCCCCCGGTCTGACGGCGGTTAGGGACTTC. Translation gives CASSSPGLTAVRDF.